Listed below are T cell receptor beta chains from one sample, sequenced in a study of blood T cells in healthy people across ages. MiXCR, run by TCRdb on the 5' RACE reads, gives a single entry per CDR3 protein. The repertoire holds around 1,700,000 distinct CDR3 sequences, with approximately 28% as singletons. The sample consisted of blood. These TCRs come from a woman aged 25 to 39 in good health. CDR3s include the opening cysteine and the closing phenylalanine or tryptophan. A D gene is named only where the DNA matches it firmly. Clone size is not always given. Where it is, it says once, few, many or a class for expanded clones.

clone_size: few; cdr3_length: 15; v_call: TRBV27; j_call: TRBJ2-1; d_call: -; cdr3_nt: TGTGCCAGCAGTTCCCCGGCCGCGTATGACAATGAGCAGTTCTTC; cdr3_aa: CASSSPAAYDNEQFF
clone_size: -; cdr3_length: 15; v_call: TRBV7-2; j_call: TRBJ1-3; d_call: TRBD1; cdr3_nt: TGTGCCAGCAGCTTAGGGACAGGTGGCGCGAACACCATATATTTT; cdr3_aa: CASSLGTGGANTIYF
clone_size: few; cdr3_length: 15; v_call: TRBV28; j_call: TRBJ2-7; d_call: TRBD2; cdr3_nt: TGTGCCAGCAGAACTAGCGGGGGTCAGATCTACGAGCAGTACTTC; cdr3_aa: CASRTSGGQIYEQYF
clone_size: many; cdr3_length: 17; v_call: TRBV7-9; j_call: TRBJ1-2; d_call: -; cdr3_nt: TGTGCCAGCAGCTTAGTGTCGGCAGAAAATTTTAACTATGGCTACACCTTC; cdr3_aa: CASSLVSAENFNYGYTF
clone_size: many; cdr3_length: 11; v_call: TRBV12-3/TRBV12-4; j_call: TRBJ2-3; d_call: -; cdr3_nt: TGTGCCAGCAGTTTAACGAATACGCAGTATTTT; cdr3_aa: CASSLTNTQYF
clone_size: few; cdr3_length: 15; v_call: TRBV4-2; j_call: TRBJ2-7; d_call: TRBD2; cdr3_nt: TGTGCCAGCAGCCAAGATGCTAGCGGGGGCTACGAGCAGTACTTC; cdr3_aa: CASSQDASGGYEQYF
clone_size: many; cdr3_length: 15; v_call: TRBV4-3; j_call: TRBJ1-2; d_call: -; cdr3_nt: TGCGCCAGCAGCCAAGAATTTACACCGGGTTATGGCTACACCTTC; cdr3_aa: CASSQEFTPGYGYTF
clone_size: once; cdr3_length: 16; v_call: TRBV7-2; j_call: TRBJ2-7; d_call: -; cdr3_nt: TGTGCCAGCAGCTTCCTTGGGGGCAGGTACACCTACGAGCAGTACTTC; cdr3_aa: CASSFLGGRYTYEQYF
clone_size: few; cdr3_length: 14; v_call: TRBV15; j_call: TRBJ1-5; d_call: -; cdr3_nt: TGTGCCACCAGCGGCAGACAGACGAATCAGCCCCAGCATTTT; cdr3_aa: CATSGRQTNQPQHF
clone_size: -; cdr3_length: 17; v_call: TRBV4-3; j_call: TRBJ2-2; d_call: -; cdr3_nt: TGCGCCGGCAGCCAAGAAACGCACAGGACTGACACCGGGGAGCTGTTTTTT; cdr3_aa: CAGSQETHRTDTGELFF
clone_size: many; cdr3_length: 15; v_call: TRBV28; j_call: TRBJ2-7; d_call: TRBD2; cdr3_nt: TGTGCCAGCAGTTTACGACTAGCGGGGCTTTACGAGCAGTACTTC; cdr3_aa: CASSLRLAGLYEQYF
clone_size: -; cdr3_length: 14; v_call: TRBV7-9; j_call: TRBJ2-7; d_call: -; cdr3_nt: TGCGCCAGCGGCGATTCCGCGGGTACCTACGAGCAGTACTTC; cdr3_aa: CASGDSAGTYEQYF
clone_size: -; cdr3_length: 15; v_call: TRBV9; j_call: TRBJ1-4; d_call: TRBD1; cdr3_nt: TGTGCCAGCAGCGTAGGGACAGGGTGGAATGAAAAACTGTTTTTT; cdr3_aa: CASSVGTGWNEKLFF
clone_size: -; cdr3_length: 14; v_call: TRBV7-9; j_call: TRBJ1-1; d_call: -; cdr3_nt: TGTGCCAGCAGCCCTGGGCATTCGGGCACTGAAGCTTTCTTT; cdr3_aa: CASSPGHSGTEAFF
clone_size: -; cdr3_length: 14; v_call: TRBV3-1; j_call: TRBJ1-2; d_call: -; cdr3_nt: TGTGCCAGCAGCCAACTACAGGGAGGCTATGGCTACACCTTC; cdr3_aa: CASSQLQGGYGYTF
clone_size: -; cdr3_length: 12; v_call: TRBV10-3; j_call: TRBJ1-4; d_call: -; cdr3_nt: TGTGCCATCAGTGAGTCGGGGGAAAAACTGTTTTTT; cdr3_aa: CAISESGEKLFF
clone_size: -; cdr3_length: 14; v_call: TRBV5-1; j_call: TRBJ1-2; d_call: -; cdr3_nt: TGCGCCAGCAGCTGGGTGCCGGCGGGAGAGGGCTACACCTTC; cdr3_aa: CASSWVPAGEGYTF
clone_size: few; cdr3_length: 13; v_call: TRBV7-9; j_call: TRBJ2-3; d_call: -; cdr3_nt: TGTGCCTGCAGCACACTAGGCACAGATACGCAGTATTTT; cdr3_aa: CACSTLGTDTQYF
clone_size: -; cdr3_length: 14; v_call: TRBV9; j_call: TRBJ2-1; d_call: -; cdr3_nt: TGTGCCAGCAGCCCGTCCTCCACTAGGAATGAGCAGTTCTTC; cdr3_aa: CASSPSSTRNEQFF
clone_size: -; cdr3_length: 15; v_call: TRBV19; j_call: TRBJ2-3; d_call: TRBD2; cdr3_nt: TGTGCCGGTAATAAGAATAGCGGGAGGTCAGATACGCAGTATTTT; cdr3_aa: CAGNKNSGRSDTQYF
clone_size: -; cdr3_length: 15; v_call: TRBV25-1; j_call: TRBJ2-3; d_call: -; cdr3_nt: TGTGCCACCTCTGATAGGGGGGCTAGCACAGATACGCAGTATTTT; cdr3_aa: CATSDRGASTDTQYF
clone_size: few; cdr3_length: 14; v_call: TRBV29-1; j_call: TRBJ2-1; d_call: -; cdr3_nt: TGCAGCCACCTGCGGGGAAGCTCCTACAATGAGCAGTTCTTC; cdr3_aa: CSHLRGSSYNEQFF
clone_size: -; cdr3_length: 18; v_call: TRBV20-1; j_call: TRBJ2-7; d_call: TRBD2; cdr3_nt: TGCAGTGCTAGAGATGGGAAGCGGGGGGACCATGGTTCCTACGAGCAGTACTTC; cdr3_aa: CSARDGKRGDHGSYEQYF
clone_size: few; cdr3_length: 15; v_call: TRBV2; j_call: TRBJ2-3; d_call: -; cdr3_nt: TGTGCCAGCAGACCTAGTGCGTTCGGCACAGATACGCAGTATTTT; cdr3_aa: CASRPSAFGTDTQYF
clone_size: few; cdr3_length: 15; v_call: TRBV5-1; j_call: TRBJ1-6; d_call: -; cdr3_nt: TGCGCCAGCAGCTTGGGACAGACCTCCAATTCACCCCTCCACTTT; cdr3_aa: CASSLGQTSNSPLHF
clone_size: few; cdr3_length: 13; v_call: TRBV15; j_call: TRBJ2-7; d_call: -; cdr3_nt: TGTGCCACCAGGCCGCCAGCCCGAGGGGAGCAGTACTTC; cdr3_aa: CATRPPARGEQYF
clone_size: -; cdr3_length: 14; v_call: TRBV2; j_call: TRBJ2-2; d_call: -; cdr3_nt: TGTGCCAGCACAAGCGGAGCGAACACCGGGGAGCTGTTTTTT; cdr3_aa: CASTSGANTGELFF
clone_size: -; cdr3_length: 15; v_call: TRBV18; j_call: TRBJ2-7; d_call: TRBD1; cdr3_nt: TGTGCCAGCTCACCAAACAGGGGGAGCGAGTACGAGCAGTACTTC; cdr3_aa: CASSPNRGSEYEQYF
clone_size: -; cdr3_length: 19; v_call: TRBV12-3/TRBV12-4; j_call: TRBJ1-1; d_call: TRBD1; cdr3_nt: TGTGCCAGCAGTTTAGTTGAAGGACAGGGTTTTGGTCGTAACACTGAAGCTTTCTTT; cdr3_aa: CASSLVEGQGFGRNTEAFF
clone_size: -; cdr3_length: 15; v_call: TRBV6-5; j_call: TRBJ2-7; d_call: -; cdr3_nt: TGTGCCTGCAGCCCCCCGGGGCAAACTTACAACGAGCAGTACTTC; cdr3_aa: CACSPPGQTYNEQYF
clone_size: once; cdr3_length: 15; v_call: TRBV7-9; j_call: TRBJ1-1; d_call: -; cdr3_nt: TGTGCCAGCAGCTCGGGGGGGACGGAGAACACTGAAGCTTTCTTT; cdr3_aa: CASSSGGTENTEAFF
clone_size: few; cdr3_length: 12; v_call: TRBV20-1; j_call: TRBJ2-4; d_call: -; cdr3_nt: TGCAGTGCTCTTCAAGCCAAAAACATTCAGTACTTC; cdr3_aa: CSALQAKNIQYF
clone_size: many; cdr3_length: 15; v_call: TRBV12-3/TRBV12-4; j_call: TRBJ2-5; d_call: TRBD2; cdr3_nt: TGTGCCAGCAGGGAGCAGGGACTAGCGAGAGAGACCCAGTACTTC; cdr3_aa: CASREQGLARETQYF
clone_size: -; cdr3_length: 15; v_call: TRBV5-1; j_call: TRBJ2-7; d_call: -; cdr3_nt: TGCGCCAGCAGCTTGGTCTCGGCACAGGGCTACGAGCAGTACTTC; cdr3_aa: CASSLVSAQGYEQYF
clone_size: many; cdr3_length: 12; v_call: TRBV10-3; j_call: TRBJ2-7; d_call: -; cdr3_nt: TGTGCCATCAGTGAGTACCTATACGAGCAGTACTTC; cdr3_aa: CAISEYLYEQYF
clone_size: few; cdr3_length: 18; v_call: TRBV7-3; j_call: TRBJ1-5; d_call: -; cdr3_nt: TGTGCCAGCAGCTTAAGTGCAGGGAGGGCTTATAGCAATCAGCCCCAGCATTTT; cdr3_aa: CASSLSAGRAYSNQPQHF
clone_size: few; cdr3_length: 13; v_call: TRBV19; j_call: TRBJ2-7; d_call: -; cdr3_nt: TGTGCCAGTAGTATTGCAAATACCTACGAGCAGTACTTC; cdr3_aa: CASSIANTYEQYF
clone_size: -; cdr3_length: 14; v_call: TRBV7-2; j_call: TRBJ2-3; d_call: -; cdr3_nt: TGTGCCAGCAGCCTGAGGGGGGGCGAGGTTACGCAGTATTTT; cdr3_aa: CASSLRGGEVTQYF
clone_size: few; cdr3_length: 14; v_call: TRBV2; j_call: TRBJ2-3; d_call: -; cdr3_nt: TGTGCCAGCAGTGAAGTGGTTGGGAAATTTACGCAGTATTTT; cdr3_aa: CASSEVVGKFTQYF
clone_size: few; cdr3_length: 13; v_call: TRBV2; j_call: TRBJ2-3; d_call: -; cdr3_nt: TGTGCCAGCAGTGAATCTGGCGGCAAAACGCAGTATTTT; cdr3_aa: CASSESGGKTQYF
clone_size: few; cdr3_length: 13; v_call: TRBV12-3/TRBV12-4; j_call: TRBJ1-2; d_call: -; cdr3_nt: TGTGCCAGCGGAGGTAGGGGTTCACATGGCTACACCTTC; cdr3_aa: CASGGRGSHGYTF
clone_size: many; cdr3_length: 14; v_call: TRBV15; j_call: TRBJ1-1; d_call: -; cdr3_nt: TGTGCCACCAGCAGAGATCTAAAAGGCACTGAAGCTTTCTTT; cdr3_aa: CATSRDLKGTEAFF
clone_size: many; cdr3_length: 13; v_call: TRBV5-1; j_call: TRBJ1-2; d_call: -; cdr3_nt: TGCGCCAGCAGCGAACAGGGTGATTATGGCTACACCTTC; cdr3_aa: CASSEQGDYGYTF
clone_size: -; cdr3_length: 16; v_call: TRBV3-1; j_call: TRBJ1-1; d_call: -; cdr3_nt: TGTGCCAGCAGCCAGTTCACCGCCTACCGGGGGACTGAAGCTTTCTTT; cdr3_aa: CASSQFTAYRGTEAFF
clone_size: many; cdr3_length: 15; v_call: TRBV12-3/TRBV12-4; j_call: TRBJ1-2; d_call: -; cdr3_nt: TGTGCCAGCAGTTCCCTAGGAGGCCAGGGTTATGGCTACACCTTC; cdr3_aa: CASSSLGGQGYGYTF
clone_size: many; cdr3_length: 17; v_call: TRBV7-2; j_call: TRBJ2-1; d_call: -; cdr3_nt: TGTGCCAGCACTCCCGGCGGGGCTAGCCTGGGCTACAATGAGCAGTTCTTC; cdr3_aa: CASTPGGASLGYNEQFF
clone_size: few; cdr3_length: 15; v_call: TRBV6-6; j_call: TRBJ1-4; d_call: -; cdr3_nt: TGTGCCAGCAGTTCGACCCGGGAAGCAAATGAAAAACTGTTTTTT; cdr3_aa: CASSSTREANEKLFF
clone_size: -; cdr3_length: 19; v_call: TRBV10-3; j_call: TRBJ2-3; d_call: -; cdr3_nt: TGTGCCATCAGTGAGTCGATTGGAATGGTTTCGGAGAGCACAGATACGCAGTATTTT; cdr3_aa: CAISESIGMVSESTDTQYF
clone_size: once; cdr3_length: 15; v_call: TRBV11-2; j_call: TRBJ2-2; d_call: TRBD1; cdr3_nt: TGTGCCAGCAGCCCCGGGACAGGCCGGAGCGGGGAGCTGTTTTTT; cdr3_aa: CASSPGTGRSGELFF
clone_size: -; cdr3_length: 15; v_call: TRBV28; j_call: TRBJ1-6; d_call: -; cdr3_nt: TGTGCCAGCAGTGCCGGGGTGGCCGGTAATTCACCCCTCCACTTT; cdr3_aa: CASSAGVAGNSPLHF
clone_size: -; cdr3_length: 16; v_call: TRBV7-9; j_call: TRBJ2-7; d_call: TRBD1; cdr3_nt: TGTGCCAGCAGCTCTATGCGGACAGGGAGCTCCTACGAGCAGTACTTC; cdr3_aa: CASSSMRTGSSYEQYF
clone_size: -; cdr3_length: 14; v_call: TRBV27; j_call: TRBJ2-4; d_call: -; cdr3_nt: TGTGCCAGCAGTTGGGGCAGCCAGCAGCACATTCAGTACTTC; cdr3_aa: CASSWGSQQHIQYF
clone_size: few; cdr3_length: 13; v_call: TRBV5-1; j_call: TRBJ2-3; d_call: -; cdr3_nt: TGCGCCAGCAGCTTGGAATGGGTGGATACGCAGTATTTT; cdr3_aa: CASSLEWVDTQYF
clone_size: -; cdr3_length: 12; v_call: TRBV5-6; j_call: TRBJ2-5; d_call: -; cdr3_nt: TGTGCCAGCAGCTTGGACGATGAGACCCAGTACTTC; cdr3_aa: CASSLDDETQYF
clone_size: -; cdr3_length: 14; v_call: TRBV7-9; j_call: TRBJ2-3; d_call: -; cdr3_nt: TGTGCCAGCGAAGGAGGGAAGGGCACAGATACGCAGTATTTT; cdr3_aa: CASEGGKGTDTQYF
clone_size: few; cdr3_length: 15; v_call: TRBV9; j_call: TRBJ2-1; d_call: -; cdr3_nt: TGTGCCAGCAGCAGGAGGACTTCTCGTTACAATGAGCAGTTCTTC; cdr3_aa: CASSRRTSRYNEQFF
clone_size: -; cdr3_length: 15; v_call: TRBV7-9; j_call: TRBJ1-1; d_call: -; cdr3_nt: TGTGCCAGCAGCCGACAGCCAAGGGTGAACACTGAAGCTTTCTTT; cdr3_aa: CASSRQPRVNTEAFF